The T cell receptor (beta chain) described here comes from a study of blood T cell repertoires in COVID-19 (dated by TCRdb to 2018 to 2020). For context, the study as a whole: Samples covering the acute and convalescent phases of COVID-19 were provided by collaborators in the United States, Italy and Spain. The prospective study material was composed of cDNA or gDNA derived from T cells, B-cell-depleted T cells, or PBMCs. The dataset comprised deeply sampled blood TCRbeta repertoires from subjects exposed to, actively infected with, or recovered from COVID-19. A freely available public database, intended as a resource for researchers studying the immune response to SARS-CoV-2, is where the repertoires were released. Samples were obtained from the ongoing ImmuneRACE study (first 160 participants) and from 1,254 subjects provided by 6 global collaborators. The sample metadata nearly always contained a de-identified subject ID, COVID-19 status, age in years and sex. Where HLA class I and class II types were available, the types were taken from metadata supplied by the sample provider, not from assay-based typing.

Each collaborating institution followed its own protocols to collect whole blood in K2EDTA tubes. Collaborator samples were shipped for TCRbeta analysis as frozen whole blood, isolated PBMCs, or DNA extracted from either sample type. TCRbeta CDR3 regions were amplified from genomic DNA by means of the immunoSEQ Assay, a bias-controlled multiplex PCR. As for the original processing: The number of nucleated cells in each sample was estimated by amplification of reference gene primers within the assay. To quantify the absolute abundance of each unique TCRbeta CDR3 rearrangement, sequence reads were collapsed and filtered. For each sample, productive Simpson clonality was calculated by taking the square root of Simpson's diversity index across productive rearrangements. TCRdb provides this immuneACCESS table in a form limited to in-frame rearrangements. Some clones are lacking; in checked studies, under half of them reflect an unresolved V gene, and why the rest are absent is not known. From that table come the V and J calls and clone size; the DNA was used to work out D and trimming. This sample gives about 58,000 clones in total; roughly 84% of them show up just once. The ten largest clones take up approximately 4.5% of the sample.

From the cysteine up to the phenylalanine, the CDR3 has a length of 11 residues. The kept DNA is CDR3 alone, 33 bases in frame from the first base. V is clipped by 7 bases and J by 5 bases, and the sequence between their germline boundaries is 6 bases long. As concerns this clone: The specificity of this receptor is unknown. Within one base of it there is no much larger clone, and no base qualities were kept.

Findings and caveats that apply to the study as a whole: The quantity of clinical and demographic metadata differed by source and by participant and was supplied without curation.

The sample comprised peripheral blood. The V and J segments used are TRBV12-3 or TRBV12-4 and TRBJ2-1; no D segment can be confidently identified. The TCR was taken from a man aged 40-49 years with active COVID-19. This receptor has the CDR3 CASTPDNEQFF. The bases read TGTGCCAGCACCCCCGACAATGAGCAGTTCTTC.